Each of the 29 T cell receptor beta chains below was sequenced from the same sample in a study of molecular identifiers for immune sequencing clone quantification listed by TCRdb under 2018. Preparation of the library involved PCR. The listed sequencing device is Illumina HiSeq 4000. TCRdb reanalyzed the raw reads on its own, using fastp at Q25 for trimming and MiXCR for clone calling, and kept in-frame beta chains. Rows with one shared CDR3 protein collapse into an entry with the most common genes and DNA. In this sample the table shows 250,000 to 350,000 distinct CDR3 sequences, about a fifth of which occur a single time. The ten largest clones represent approximately 0.84% of the sample. The sample comprised naive CD8+ T cells from blood, with Jurkat cell RNA spiked in. In light of the paper, this sample's cell subset or site label describes: FACS-sorted CD8+CD4-CCR7+CD45RA+ naive T cells. The receptors derive from a human donor in good health. Some libraries in this study had Jurkat cell RNA spiked in.

This clonotype was picked up many times. The chain employs TRBV13 and TRBJ2-7, with D hard to call. V was trimmed by 5 bases and J by 2 bases, leaving 7 bases between them. Germline V gene sequence: CDR1 PRHDT, CDR2 FYEKMQ (reference sequence). The CDR3 runs 12 residues. For the CDR3, the DNA is TGTGCCAGCAGCACCCAGGCCTACGAGCAGTACTTC. This sequence encodes CASSTQAYEQYF. Combining the CDR3 with reference TRBV13 and TRBJ2-7 gives the whole variable domain AAGVIQSPRHLIKEKRETATLKCYPIPRHDTVYWYQQGPGQDPQFLISFYEKMQSDKGSIPDRFSAQQFSDYHSELNMSSLELGDSALYFCASSTQAYEQYFGPGTRLTVT.

About this clonotype: Just one base apart from a much larger clone, this may be a read error. The rearrangement joins TRBV14 to TRBJ2-2; 7 positions match TRBD1. CDR3 length: 18 amino acids. CDR1 and CDR2 (germline): SGHDN, FVKESK. In nucleotides, the CDR3 is TGTGCCAGCAGCCTGGAGACCGGGACAGTTATAGGGACCGGGGAGCTGTCTTTT. This sequence encodes CASSLETGTVIGTGELSF.

This clonotype came up many times. The V gene is TRBV9, the J gene TRBJ1-6; D might be TRBD1 (6 bases). This CDR3 has 14 residues. Trimming left V 0 bases short and J 12 bases short, with 13 bases between. Germline CDR1 and CDR2: SGDLS and YYNGEE. CDR3 coding DNA: TGTGCCAGCAGCGTAGCTTGGACAGATGGACCCCTCCACTTT. Translated: CASSVAWTDGPLHF.

This clonotype was observed at least ten times. This chain connects TRBV6-5 to TRBJ2-7, with 10 bases that match TRBD1. Trimming took 4 bases from V and 5 from J; bases not matched to a gene: 11. The length of the CDR3 is 16 residues. Germline V CDR1 and CDR2: MNHEY, SVGAGI. The CDR3 nucleotides read TGTGCCAGCAGTTTCTTACCCGGGACAGGGGAGAACGAGCAGTACTTC. Its translation is CASSFLPGTGENEQYF.

The gene calls are TRBV2 and TRBJ2-2; no reliable D call. The CDR3 totals 17 residues. The V and J ends lost 0 bases and 5 bases respectively, with 16 bases between them. Per the germline V gene, CDR1 is SNHLY and CDR2 is FYNNEI. The CDR3 protein is CASSEASYSPVTGELFF. As DNA, the CDR3 is TGTGCCAGCAGTGAAGCTTCGTACAGCCCAGTGACCGGGGAGCTGTTTTTT.

This clonotype was picked up many times. This CDR3 reads CSVERGSGTGELFF. CDR3 sequence (DNA): TGCAGCGTTGAAAGGGGGTCGGGCACCGGGGAGCTGTTTTTT. The rearrangement uses TRBV29-1 and TRBJ2-2, with D perhaps matching TRBD1 (6 bases). The V end was cut by 2 bases, the J end by 4 bases, with 11 bases between. CDR1 and CDR2 (germline): SQVTM, ANQGSEA. The CDR3 is 14 amino acids.

As regards this clonotype: This may be a read error, as it is one base from a much larger clone. The CDR3 reads CASSQGPWTGLGGTEAFF. CDR3 DNA: TGCGCCAGCAGCCAAGGGCCCTGGACAGGGTTAGGGGGCACTGAAGCTTTCTTT. J is TRBJ1-1 and V is TRBV4-1; 8 bases match TRBD1. Germline loops: CDR1 MGHRA, CDR2 YSYEKL. This CDR3 contains 18 residues. Unmatched junction bases numbered 14, after V lost 1 base and J lost 4 bases.

This clonotype was observed at least ten times. This rearrangement joins TRBV21-1 to TRBJ2-4; the table's D call, TRBD2, was not checked against the DNA. TRBV21-1 is designated a pseudogene. There are 19 residues in the CDR3. The CDR3 is CASRPGLASFGLAKNIQYF. The CDR3 DNA follows: TGTGCCAGCCGCCCAGGACTAGCAAGTTTCGGTCTAGCCAAAAACATTCAGTACTTC.

There are many counts of this clonotype. The chain employs TRBV7-9 and TRBJ1-2, with D uncertain. With 0 bases removed from V and 2 bases from J, the gap between germline ends came to 16 bases. Germline V gene data show CDR1 as SEHNR and CDR2 as FQNEAQ (reference sequence). CDR3 length: 17 residues. CDR3 sequence reads: CASSLAFGTAINYGYTF. In DNA form, the CDR3 reads TGTGCCAGCAGCTTAGCGTTCGGCACTGCCATCAACTATGGCTACACCTTC.

This clonotype came up many times. V gene TRBV29-1 combines with J gene TRBJ1-1; tentatively, D is TRBD1 (5 bases). Trimming cost V 3 bases and J 7 bases, with 12 bases left between them. This CDR3 has 12 amino acids. Germline V gives CDR1 SQVTM, CDR2 ANQGSEA. The CDR3 sequence: CSVERGGVEAFF. CDR3 nucleotide sequence: TGCAGCGTTGAGCGGGGGGGTGTTGAAGCTTTCTTT.

This clonotype has ten or more counts. The chain combines TRBV6-6 with TRBJ2-1; 8 nucleotides agree with TRBD1. CDR1 is MNHNY and CDR2 is SVGAGI in the germline V gene (reference sequence). V lost 2 bases, J lost 9 bases, and 9 bases stayed unmatched. The CDR3 runs to 15 residues. CDR3 bases: TGTGCCAGCAGTTACGCCGCCGGGACAGGAGTTGAGCAGTTCTTC. The encoded protein is CASSYAAGTGVEQFF.

This clonotype showed up just a few times. This rearrangement joins TRBV4-3 to TRBJ2-7, with a tentative D call TRBD2 (6 bases). The CDR3 consists of 16 residues. Germline loops: CDR1 LGHNA, CDR2 YSLEER. Trimming took off 0 bases at V and 3 bases at J, with 15 bases between the two ends. CDR3 sequence (DNA): TGCGCCAGCAGCCAAGATTGGCCCGGGGGAGGCTACGAGCAGTACTTC. It encodes CASSQDWPGGGYEQYF.

The table lists this clonotype with many counts. V is TRBV7-2 and J is TRBJ2-7; 11 bases match TRBD2. V dropped 3 bases and J dropped 1; count of bases not matched to a gene: 5. The CDR3 has 16 residues. Germline CDR1 reads SGHTA; CDR2 reads FQGNSA. The CDR3, as DNA: TGTGCCAGCAGCTTCGATCTAGCGGGGGGATCCTACGAGCAGTACTTC. This encodes CASSFDLAGGSYEQYF.

The table lists this clonotype with many counts. V gene TRBV5-6 combines with J gene TRBJ1-1, with no clear D. The germline V gene encodes CDR1 SGHDT and CDR2 YYEEEE. V dropped 1 base and J dropped 0 bases, with 13 bases sitting between them. CDR3 length: 16 residues. The CDR3, as DNA: TGTGCCAGCAGCTTGTCCGGCGCCAGCCTGAACACTGAAGCTTTCTTT. This translates into CASSLSGASLNTEAFF.

This clonotype has more than one count but fewer than ten. Being one base from a much bigger clone, this may be a read error. The V gene is TRBV6-1, the J gene TRBJ2-3, with 8 bases matching TRBD2. Germline loops: CDR1 MNHNS, CDR2 SASEGT. The CDR3 covers 17 residues. CDR3 residues: CASSGPGTRSPPDTRYF. DNA for the CDR3: TGTGCCAGCAGTGGTCCCGGGACTAGATCTCCGCCAGATACGCGGTATTTT.

This clonotype appeared many times. The rearrangement links TRBV6-6 to TRBJ2-7; D is unclear. The CDR3 totals 13 residues. CDR1 MNHNY and CDR2 SVGAGI come from the germline V gene (reference sequence). V lost 4 bases, J lost 4 bases, and 11 bases lay in between. The CDR3 DNA reads TGTGCCAGCAGTTTTGACGAGAGGTACGAGCAGTACTTC. Translating gives CASSFDERYEQYF.

This clonotype has just a few counts. The chain uses TRBV10-3 and TRBJ2-7; D not resolved. The V gene's germline CDR1 is ENHRY and CDR2 SYGVKD. Trimming left V 0 bases short and J 2 bases short, with 14 bases between. CDR3 length equals 16 residues. The CDR3, as DNA: TGTGCCATCAGTGAGTCCAGAGACGCACGGCCCTACGAGCAGTACTTC. Amino acid sequence: CAISESRDARPYEQYF.

The sample holds many counts of this clonotype. V usage is TRBV29-1 and J usage is TRBJ1-2; D is undetermined. Looked up from germline, CDR1 is SQVTM and CDR2 is ANQGSEA. This CDR3 has 13 amino acids. Trimming cost V 7 bases and J 5 bases, with 17 bases left between them. The CDR3 loop is CSAEGSRTYGYTF. The CDR3 nucleotides are TGCAGCGCTGAGGGTTCCCGGACTTATGGCTACACCTTC.

In its sample, this clonotype was seen many times. J is TRBJ1-4 and V is TRBV9; D uncertain. Per the germline V gene, CDR1 is SGDLS and CDR2 is YYNGEE. This CDR3 contains 14 residues. V was clipped by 4 bases and J by 6 bases, with 13 bases between them. This chain's CDR3 is CASSPGSNDEKLFF. In nucleotides, the CDR3 is TGTGCCAGCAGCCCCGGCAGTAATGATGAAAAACTGTTTTTT.

As for this clonotype: Since no conserved phenylalanine or tryptophan closes the CDR3, a read error is the likely cause. V usage is TRBV30 and J usage is TRBJ2-1, with 10 bases aligning to TRBD2. The CDR3 runs 14 residues. Losses at the gene ends were 2 bases for V and 5 bases for J; bases not matched to a gene: 3. The germline V gene has CDR1 GTSNPN and CDR2 SVGIG (reference sequence). The CDR3 DNA is TGTGCCTGGAGTTCGGGACTAGCGAACAATGAGCAGTTCCTC. Protein: CAWSSGLANNEQFL.

This clonotype was seen many times. CDR3 DNA: TGTGCCAGCAGCGTGACCAGGGTCGAGCAGTACTTC. It codes for CASSVTRVEQYF. V gene TRBV5-6 combines with J gene TRBJ2-7, with D possibly being TRBD1 (5 bases). Germline lookup yields CDR1 SGHDT and CDR2 YYEEEE. V gave up 4 bases and J gave up 6 bases, with 11 bases separating them. The CDR3 is 12 residues long.

This clonotype was counted a few times. A read error may explain this, as a much larger clone is one base away. The CDR3 ends on some other residue instead of the conserved phenylalanine or tryptophan, so this is likely a read error. The chain links TRBV4-3 to TRBJ2-6, with D unclear. This CDR3 region has 14 residues. V was clipped by 5 bases and J by 5 bases, with 10 bases between them. CDR1 and CDR2 from the germline V gene are LGHNA and YSLEER. CDR3: CASSVTYRANVLTY. In nucleotides, the CDR3 is TGCGCCAGCAGCGTGACATATCGGGCCAACGTCCTGACTTAC.

The chain employs TRBV6-2 or TRBV6-3 and TRBJ2-7; 7 bases are shared with TRBD2. Germline trimming cut 7 bases from V and 3 bases from J; bases unmatched to any gene: 9. Per germline, CDR1 MNHEY and CDR2 SVGEGT. The CDR3 totals 14 residues. Here the CDR3 reads CASTLPSGVYEQYF. The CDR3 region has the DNA TGTGCCAGCACCTTACCTAGCGGAGTCTACGAGCAGTACTTC.

This clonotype showed up many times. This chain connects TRBV4-3 to TRBJ2-5, with TRBD2 as a possible D gene (6 bases). Germline values: CDR1 LGHNA, CDR2 YSLEER. CDR3 length: 14 amino acids. V gave up 4 bases and J gave up 2 bases, with 11 bases separating them. The CDR3 DNA reads TGCGCCAGCAGCCGAGGACTAACACAAGAGACCCAGTACTTC. The encoded protein is CASSRGLTQETQYF.

The count of this clonotype is one. This sequence may be a read error, since a much larger clone differs from it by one base. The V gene is TRBV27, the J gene TRBJ1-2; maybe TRBD1 (5 bases). Deletions cut 7 bases from V and 3 bases from J, with 15 bases between. CDR3 length: 14 residues. Germline V lookup: CDR1 MNHEY, CDR2 SMNVEV (reference sequence). The CDR3 here is CASIPLRGDYGYTF. The CDR3 DNA is TGTGCCAGCATCCCCCTAAGGGGAGACTATGGCTACACCTTC.

As concerns this clonotype: This may stem from a read error, because a much larger clone lies one nucleotide away. Here the CDR3 reads CANSLVSQETQYF. In DNA form, the CDR3 reads TGTGCCAACAGCTTAGTCAGCCAAGAGACCCAGTACTTC. The chain employs TRBV7-9 and TRBJ2-5; D gene unclear. Germline V gives CDR1 SEHNR, CDR2 FQNEAQ (reference sequence). The CDR3 covers 13 residues.

At least ten counts were recorded for this clonotype. This rearrangement joins TRBV7-9 to TRBJ2-3; D is uncertain. Trimming cost V 5 bases and J 3 bases, with 12 bases left between them. The CDR3 runs 14 residues. Germline CDR1 is SEHNR and CDR2 is FQNEAQ (reference sequence). The CDR3, as DNA: TGTGCCAGCAGCCGATCTGACTCGACAGATACGCAGTATTTT. Its protein product is CASSRSDSTDTQYF.

The gene calls are TRBV6-2 or TRBV6-3 and TRBJ2-3; 7 bases are shared with TRBD2. The junction had 12 bases not matched to a gene; V was cut back by 8 bases and J by 4 bases. CDR1 is MNHEY, CDR2 SVGEGT, per germline. There are 15 residues in the CDR3. CDR3 DNA: TGTGCCAGCGATGGCCCGACTAGCTCGGCAGATACGCAGTATTTT. Amino acids: CASDGPTSSADTQYF.

The chain recombines TRBV6-2 or TRBV6-3 with TRBJ2-5; the D is unclear. This CDR3 spans 16 amino acids. With 2 bases removed from V and 2 bases from J, the gap between germline ends came to 15 bases. Germline V gene lookup returns CDR1 MNHEY and CDR2 SVGEGT. CDR3 amino acids: CASSYDEVIIQETQYF. The CDR3 bases are TGTGCCAGCAGTTACGATGAGGTGATTATACAAGAGACCCAGTACTTC.